This TCR beta chain appears in the sequencing data of a study of molecular identifiers for immune sequencing clone quantification. For the study at large: RNA from approximately 20,000 or 100,000 naive CD8 cells was split five ways in replicates, with four sequenced. Overall study findings and caveats: Reports indicate spiked Jurkat TCR RNA from one cell could be found among about 1.1 million naive cells.

This CDR3 comprises 18 residues. With 4 bases removed from V and 3 bases from J, the gap between germline ends came to 23 bases. CDR1 and CDR2 (germline): SGHVS, FNYEAQ. Preparation of the bulk TCR libraries relied on previously described methods and listed TCR primers. TCRdb re-analysed the PCR reads in MiXCR, keeping a single row per CDR3 protein. The data hold some 580,000 distinct CDR3 sequences, with around 25% observed a single time. As CD8+CD4-CCR7+CD45RA+ cells, naive CD8 T cells were sorted. This clonotype was counted at least ten times. Antigen specificity is unknown. V usage is TRBV7-6 and J usage is TRBJ2-3; D gene unclear. This TCR was recovered from a human donor in good health. Some libraries in this study had Jurkat cell RNA spiked in. Sample: naive CD8+ T cells from blood, with Jurkat cell RNA spiked in. This sample's subset: FACS-sorted CD8+CD4-CCR7+CD45RA+ naive T cells. The CDR3 loop reads CASSSTFASQVETDTQYF. In DNA form, the CDR3 reads TGTGCCAGCAGCTCGACCTTTGCTTCCCAGGTTGAGACAGATACGCAGTATTTT.